The 20 T cell receptor beta chains given below trace back to one sample, sequenced in a study of a mutant IDH1 vaccine in newly diagnosed glioma. For these TCRs, the target antigens are not known. The method was immunoSEQ multiplex PCR; TCRdb's version includes in-frame clones alone and lacks a portion of them. The sample includes around 60,000 clones, about 85% of them seen just once. Time point indicated: week 23, last vaccination. Every single dose of the vaccine, 300 ug of mutant IDH1 20-mer peptide, came with topical imiquimod. The input for sequencing was PBMCs, taken from a glioma patient whose treatment included an IDH1 peptide vaccine. These receptors originate from a man aged 25 to 40 with glioma.

The chain has TRBV10-3 and TRBJ1-1; D not certain. The germline V gene has CDR1 ENHRY and CDR2 SYGVKD. Trimming removed 6 bases at V and 9 bases at J, with 11 bases between. The CDR3 consists of 11 residues. CDR3 in amino acids: CAIRGNFQAFF. In DNA form, the CDR3 reads TGTGCCATCAGAGGAAATTTTCAAGCTTTCTTT.

This chain links TRBV29-1 with TRBJ2-7, with 8 bases aligning to TRBD1. With 7 bases clipped from V and 7 bases from J, the junction kept 6 bases outside the gene matches. This CDR3 contains 11 residues. Germline V gene sequence: CDR1 SQVTM, CDR2 ANQGSEA. CDR3 amino acids: CSGQGAREQYF. The CDR3 coding sequence is TGCAGCGGGCAGGGGGCAAGGGAGCAGTACTTC.

The chain carries TRBV5-5 and TRBJ2-7; weak D call: TRBD1 (5 bases). Germline CDR1 is SGHKS and CDR2 is YYEKEE (reference sequence). Trimming removed 7 bases from V and 4 bases from J, with 21 bases in between. CDR3 length: 15 amino acids. For the CDR3, the DNA is TGTGCCAGCCAAAATTCGTACAGGTTGGGTTACGAGCAGTACTTC. This translates into CASQNSYRLGYEQYF.

V is TRBV11-2 and J is TRBJ2-7, with a possible D match to TRBD1 (5 bases). The CDR3 consists of 15 residues. The germline V and J ends were trimmed by 2 bases and 1 base, with 12 bases remaining between them. Per the germline V gene, CDR1 is SGHAT and CDR2 is FQNNGV. The CDR3 DNA follows: TGTGCCAGCAGCTTATTGTGGGGCGAATCCTACGAGCAGTACTTC. It yields the protein CASSLLWGESYEQYF.

This clone is a singleton in its sample. This chain uses TRBV9 with TRBJ2-5; D gene unclear. The CDR3 is 14 amino acids. Germline V gives CDR1 SGDLS, CDR2 YYNGEE. With 4 bases removed from V and 2 bases from J, the gap between germline ends came to 12 bases. The CDR3 is CASSSSPPQETQYF. DNA of the CDR3: TGTGCCAGCAGCTCCAGCCCGCCTCAAGAGACCCAGTACTTC.

The chain joins TRBV9 to TRBJ1-2; D may be TRBD1 (5 bases). Trimming took 7 bases from V and 8 from J, leaving 15 bases between them. CDR3 size: 12 residues. Germline CDR1 reads SGDLS; CDR2 reads YYNGEE. The DNA for the CDR3 is TGTGCCAGCCTAGGACAAGCGGGAGGCTACACCTTC. This encodes CASLGQAGGYTF.

This chain links TRBV14 with TRBJ1-1; 7 bases match TRBD1. Trimming at V came to 5 bases and at J to 1 base, leaving 1 base not matched to a gene. CDR1 is SGHDN and CDR2 is FVKESK in the germline V gene. CDR3 size: 13 residues. CDR3 in DNA: TGTGCCAGCAGCAGACAGGGGAACACTGAAGCTTTCTTT. This codes for CASSRQGNTEAFF.

This clone was detected a few times. The J gene is TRBJ1-1, the V gene TRBV14, with D unclear. Looked up from germline, CDR1 is SGHDN and CDR2 is FVKESK. The CDR3 contains 14 residues. V was pared by 3 bases and J by 1 base, with 9 bases between. The CDR3 sequence: CASSQRFRNTEAFF. DNA for the CDR3: TGTGCCAGCAGCCAGAGATTTCGGAACACTGAAGCTTTCTTT.

This clone is classed as medium-sized (0.01 to 0.1%). The chain links TRBV2 to TRBJ2-3, with D possibly TRBD1 on 6 matching bases. Germline CDR1 is SNHLY and CDR2 is FYNNEI. The CDR3 has 16 amino acids. Trimming left V 7 bases short and J 2 bases short, with 19 bases between. DNA for the CDR3: TGTGCCAGCACCCAAAACTCGGACAGTCCCACAGATACGCAGTATTTT. It encodes CASTQNSDSPTDTQYF.

This rearrangement joins TRBV11-2 to TRBJ2-7; D is perhaps TRBD1 (5 bases). The CDR3 is 16 residues long. The V and J ends lost 2 bases and 3 bases respectively, with 17 bases between them. Germline V gives CDR1 SGHAT, CDR2 FQNNGV. As DNA, the CDR3 is TGTGCCAGCAGCTTAACCACCCAGGGCCCAGACTACGAGCAGTACTTC. Translating it yields CASSLTTQGPDYEQYF.

V gene TRBV29-1 combines with J gene TRBJ1-3; D possibly corresponds to TRBD1 (6 bases). CDR1 is SQVTM and CDR2 is ANQGSEA in the germline V gene. The CDR3 runs to 14 residues. The V end was cut by 3 bases, the J end by 4 bases, with 13 bases between. This chain's CDR3 is CSVDRGGQGNTIYF. In DNA, the CDR3 is TGCAGCGTTGATAGAGGGGGTCAAGGAAACACCATATATTTT.

The chain joins TRBV19 to TRBJ1-6; D not certain. The CDR3 totals 13 residues. Between the trimmed V and J ends, which lost 2 bases and 7 bases, there was a span of 6 bases. CDR1 is LNHDA and CDR2 is SQIVND in the germline V gene (reference sequence). The CDR3 DNA follows: TGTGCCAGTAGTATAAGGCGAAATTCACCCCTCCACTTT. Its translation: CASSIRRNSPLHF.

This clone was recorded only once. This sequence joins TRBV15 and TRBJ1-6, with 7 bases matching TRBD1. From germline, CDR1 is LNHNV and CDR2 YYDKDF (reference sequence). Trimming removed 4 bases from V and 6 bases from J; junction bases left unmatched: 6. The CDR3 loop spans 15 amino acids. In DNA, the CDR3 is TGTGCCACCAGCATACGACAGGGATCTAATTCACCCCTCCACTTT. The encoded protein is CATSIRQGSNSPLHF.

V and J are TRBV18 and TRBJ1-1, with 9 bases fitting TRBD1. V lost 4 bases and J lost 7; bases outside the gene matches: 7. The CDR3 loop spans 14 amino acids. Germline V gene lookup returns CDR1 KGHSH and CDR2 LQKENI. The CDR3 loop reads CASSQPGQGGEAFF. In nucleotides, the CDR3 is TGTGCCAGCTCACAACCGGGACAGGGCGGTGAAGCTTTCTTT.

The genes are TRBV5-4 and TRBJ1-2; D remains unclear. Trimming stripped 4 bases from V and 4 bases from J, with 17 bases between. The CDR3 contains 15 residues. Germline V gene lookup returns CDR1 SGHNT and CDR2 YYREEE (reference sequence). The CDR3 nucleotides read TGTGCCAGCAGCCCCGTGGCGGGCAGAGGCTATGGCTACACCTTC. Protein: CASSPVAGRGYGYTF.

The J gene is TRBJ2-2, the V gene TRBV19, with a weak D call TRBD1 (5 bases). The ends were cut back, 5 bases at V and 1 base at J, with 14 bases in the middle. The CDR3 covers 16 residues. CDR1 is LNHDA and CDR2 is SQIVND in the germline V gene (reference sequence). The DNA for the CDR3 is TGTGCCAGTAGTCTGGGAAGGGGATGGAACACCGGGGAGCTGTTTTTT. Its translation: CASSLGRGWNTGELFF. Supplemented by reference TRBV19 and TRBJ2-2, the full variable domain reads DGGITQSPKYLFRKEGQNVTLSCEQNLNHDAMYWYRQDPGQGLRLIYYSQIVNDFQKGDIAEGYSVSREKKESFPLTVTSAQKNPTAFYLCASSLGRGWNTGELFFGEGSRLTVL.

The rearrangement uses TRBV19 and TRBJ1-1; D unresolved. The CDR3 runs 14 residues. Per the germline V gene, CDR1 is LNHDA and CDR2 is SQIVND (reference sequence). The V end lost 3 bases, the J end lost 1 base, and 9 bases lay between the germline ends. The CDR3 bases are TGTGCCAGTAGTATGAGTGGCGGGAACACTGAAGCTTTCTTT. This encodes CASSMSGGNTEAFF.

The CDR3 DNA reads as TGCAGTGCTAAGGTCTATGGCTACACCTTC. As protein: CSAKVYGYTF. This chain uses TRBV20-1 with TRBJ1-2; D not resolved. Germline V gene data show CDR1 as DFQATT and CDR2 as SNEGSKA (reference sequence). With 4 bases removed from V and 4 bases from J, the gap between germline ends came to 4 bases. This CDR3 region has 10 residues.

CDR3 sequence reads: CASSWVQINSPLHF. The CDR3 DNA sequence: TGTGCCAGCAGTTGGGTACAAATTAATTCACCCCTCCACTTT. V is TRBV6-5 and J is TRBJ1-6, with no clear D. V shed 4 bases and J shed 6 bases, with 10 bases lying between them. This CDR3 comprises 14 residues. CDR1 MNHEY and CDR2 SVGAGI come from the germline V gene.

The chain is built from TRBV27 and TRBJ1-5; tentatively, D is TRBD1 (6 bases). V shed 3 bases and J shed 6 bases, with 15 bases lying between them. This CDR3 region has 15 residues. CDR1 and CDR2 (germline): MNHEY, SMNVEV (reference sequence). The CDR3: CASSFNQGKGQPQHF. DNA of the CDR3: TGTGCCAGCAGTTTTAATCAGGGGAAAGGTCAGCCCCAGCATTTT.